One and the same sample provided the 3 T cell receptor beta chains below, sequenced in a study of cytotoxic CD8 clonotypes in ibrutinib-treated CLL. Libraries were prepared by immunoSEQ multiplex PCR; TCRdb keeps only in-frame clonotypes and omits some of them. The sample comprises about 160,000 clones, around 84% of which are singletons, and roughly 2% rests with the top ten. Sequenced here: PBMCs, sampled after 12 months of ibrutinib treatment. These receptor sequences come from a human donor with chronic lymphocytic leukemia.

This sequence joins TRBV5-4 and TRBJ2-1, with D perhaps matching TRBD2 (6 bases). The germline V and J ends were trimmed by 0 bases and 9 bases, with 10 bases remaining between them. The CDR3 length is 13 residues. Per germline, CDR1 SGHNT and CDR2 YYREEE (reference sequence). DNA for the CDR3: TGTGCCAGCAGCTTGGAGGAGGGGTTTGAGCAGTTCTTC. Residues: CASSLEEGFEQFF. The full variable domain, its missing parts supplied by reference TRBV5-4 and TRBJ2-1, is ETGVTQSPTHLIKTRGQQVTLRCSSQSGHNTVSWYQQALGQGPQFIFQYYREEENGRGNFPPRFSGLQFPNYSSELNVNALELDDSALYLCASSLEEGFEQFFGPGTRLTVL.

J is TRBJ1-2 and V is TRBV5-6, with D possibly being TRBD1 (5 bases). The CDR3 runs 14 residues. Trimming cost V 0 bases and J 5 bases, with 11 bases left between them. The germline gives CDR1 SGHDT, CDR2 YYEEEE. The CDR3 region has the DNA TGTGCCAGCAGCTTGGCACGGGACCGATATGGCTACACCTTC. It yields the protein CASSLARDRYGYTF. Based on the CDR3 plus reference TRBV5-6 and TRBJ1-2, the full variable domain is DAGVTQSPTHLIKTRGQQVTLRCSPKSGHDTVSWYQQALGQGPQFIFQYYEEEERQRGNFPDRFSGHQFPNYSSELNVNALLLGDSALYLCASSLARDRYGYTFGSGTRLTVV.

The sample holds a few counts of this clone. The V gene is TRBV6-1, the J gene TRBJ1-6, with no clear D. The CDR3 sequence is 13 residues long. The V end lost 3 bases, the J end lost 11 bases, and 11 bases lay between the germline ends. Germline V gives CDR1 MNHNS, CDR2 SASEGT. The CDR3 DNA reads TGTGCCAGCAGTGAGGTTAAGCAGGCACCCCTCCACTTT. Translated: CASSEVKQAPLHF.